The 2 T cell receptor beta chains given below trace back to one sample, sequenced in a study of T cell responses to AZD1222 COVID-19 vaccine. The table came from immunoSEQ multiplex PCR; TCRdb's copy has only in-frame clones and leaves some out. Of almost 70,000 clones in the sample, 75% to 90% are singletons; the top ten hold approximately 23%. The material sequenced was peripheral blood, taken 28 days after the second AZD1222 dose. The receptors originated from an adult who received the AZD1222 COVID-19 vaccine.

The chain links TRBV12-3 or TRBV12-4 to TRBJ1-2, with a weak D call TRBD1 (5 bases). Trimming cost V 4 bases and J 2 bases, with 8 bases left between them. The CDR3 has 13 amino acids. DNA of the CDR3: TGTGCCAGCAGTTCGACAGTCAACTATGGCTACACCTTC. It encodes CASSSTVNYGYTF.

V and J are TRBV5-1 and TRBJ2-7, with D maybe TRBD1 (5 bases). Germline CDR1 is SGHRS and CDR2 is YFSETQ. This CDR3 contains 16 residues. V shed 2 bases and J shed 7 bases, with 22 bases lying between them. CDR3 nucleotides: TGCGCCAGCAGCTTTGATCCGGTGGGGCCCGAGGTAGAGCAGTACTTC. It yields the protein CASSFDPVGPEVEQYF.